The clone carrying this TCR beta chain was seen a single time. The antigen remains undetermined. The data stem from a study of cytomegalovirus exposure and HLA in healthy donors. Study as a whole: Among several hundred genotyped donors, around 81% fell in the Caucasian-associated ancestry cluster. Study outcomes and limitations: Presence/absence analyses supposed approximately even sequencing depth among donors.

PCR employed 60 Vbeta and 13 Jbeta primers. Under the authors' procedure: Per a later analysis, the number of unique TCR beta chains was around 80 million, of which 8.5 million to 11 million were shared. TCRdb keeps only in-frame clones here, not all; method: immunoSEQ multiplex PCR. That table furnishes V, J and clone size, whereas the DNA furnished D and trimming. The sample carries fewer than 250,000 clones, 60% to 85% recorded once. The TCR was taken from a woman in her thirties or forties in good health and CMV-seronegative. Sequenced sample: PBMCs.

The CDR3 nucleotides are TGTGCCAGCAGCATATCGGGAGACACCGGGGAGCTGTTTTTT. It codes for CASSISGDTGELFF. The chain recombines TRBV7-9 with TRBJ2-2, with D perhaps matching TRBD2 (6 bases). V lost 5 bases, J lost 3 bases, and 10 bases lay in between. The CDR3 runs to 14 residues. Looked up from germline, CDR1 is SEHNR and CDR2 is FQNEAQ (reference sequence).